A selection of T cell receptor beta chains follows, all from one sample in a study of blood T cell repertoires in COVID-19. Assay used: immunoSEQ multiplex PCR; TCRdb lists only in-frame clones, some missing. Of around 320,000 clones in the sample, roughly 85% were seen once. Sequenced sample: peripheral blood. The receptors derive from a human donor in a cohort sampled during active COVID-19. The CDR3 runs from the conserved cysteine through the conserved F or W. Fields, in order: V gene, D gene, clone size, J gene, CDR3 length, CDR3 DNA, CDR3 protein. A D gene is named only where the DNA matches it firmly. Only part of the rows carry a size: once, few, many, or a class if the clone is expanded.

V: TRBV7-9
D: NA
size: NA
J: TRBJ1-2
length: 14
DNA: TGTGCCAGCGGTGGAAAGACGGGAAACTATGGCTACACCTTC
CDR3: CASGGKTGNYGYTF

V: TRBV19
D: TRBD2
size: NA
J: TRBJ2-1
length: 17
DNA: TGTGCCAGTAGCCAGAGGACTAGCGGGGGTCTGTACAATGAGCAGTTCTTC
CDR3: CASSQRTSGGLYNEQFF

V: TRBV24-1
D: NA
size: NA
J: TRBJ2-3
length: 16
DNA: TGTGCCACCAGTGACGTCCCCAGGGCCGTAACAGATACGCAGTATTTT
CDR3: CATSDVPRAVTDTQYF

V: TRBV30
D: TRBD2
size: NA
J: TRBJ2-5
length: 15
DNA: TGTGCCTGGGAAGGGCCAGCGGGGGTCCAAGAGACCCAGTACTTC
CDR3: CAWEGPAGVQETQYF

V: TRBV4-1
D: NA
size: NA
J: TRBJ1-3
length: 16
DNA: TGCGCCAGCAGCCAAGATTGGAGTAGCTCTGGAAACACCATATATTTT
CDR3: CASSQDWSSSGNTIYF

V: TRBV12-3/TRBV12-4
D: NA
size: NA
J: TRBJ1-2
length: 13
DNA: TGTGCCAGCACCGACTTAGGAGGCTATGGCTACACCTTC
CDR3: CASTDLGGYGYTF

V: TRBV19
D: TRBD1
size: NA
J: TRBJ2-7
length: 13
DNA: TGTGCCACTGGACAGGCGAGCTCCTACGAGCAGTACTTC
CDR3: CATGQASSYEQYF

V: TRBV6-5
D: NA
size: NA
J: TRBJ2-3
length: 15
DNA: TGTGCCAGCAGTCCACTCTCAGGGGCGGCAGATACGCAGTATTTT
CDR3: CASSPLSGAADTQYF

V: TRBV7-9
D: NA
size: NA
J: TRBJ1-3
length: 14
DNA: TGTGCCAGCAGCTTGGGGAGCTCTGGAAACACCATATATTTT
CDR3: CASSLGSSGNTIYF

V: TRBV6-5
D: NA
size: NA
J: TRBJ1-5
length: 13
DNA: TGTGCCAGCAGTCCTGACATCAATCAGCCCCAGCATTTT
CDR3: CASSPDINQPQHF

V: TRBV21-1
D: NA
size: once
J: TRBJ1-1
length: 14
DNA: TGTGCCAGCAGCTCTCCCAGGGCCTCCTTTGAAGCTTTCTTT
CDR3: CASSSPRASFEAFF

V: TRBV18
D: TRBD1
size: few
J: TRBJ2-7
length: 15
DNA: TGTGCCAGCTCACTGGGACAGGGGGAGGTCTACGAGCAGTACTTC
CDR3: CASSLGQGEVYEQYF

V: TRBV30
D: NA
size: once
J: TRBJ1-1
length: 13
DNA: TGTGCCTGGACCCCAGGGATGGGGACTGAAGCTTTCTTT
CDR3: CAWTPGMGTEAFF

V: TRBV10-1
D: TRBD1
size: NA
J: TRBJ1-2
length: 13
DNA: TGCGCCAGCAGCGGGACAGGCGTCTATGGCTACACCTTC
CDR3: CASSGTGVYGYTF

V: TRBV5-4
D: TRBD1
size: once
J: TRBJ1-2
length: 15
DNA: TGTGCCAGCAGCTTTCTCGACGCAGGGGGCTATGGCTACACCTTC
CDR3: CASSFLDAGGYGYTF

V: TRBV3-1/TRBV3-2
D: TRBD2
size: NA
J: TRBJ2-3
length: 18
DNA: TGTGCCAGCATCCCGACGGGGACTAGCGGGGGGGCACTAGATACGCAGTATTTT
CDR3: CASIPTGTSGGALDTQYF

V: TRBV27
D: TRBD1
size: NA
J: TRBJ2-7
length: 15
DNA: TGTGCCAGCAGTTCAAGGGGGCACCGATCCTACGAGCAGTACTTC
CDR3: CASSSRGHRSYEQYF

V: TRBV15
D: TRBD1
size: NA
J: TRBJ1-3
length: 15
DNA: TGTGCCACCAGCGGCCCGACAGGGGTTGGAAACACCATATATTTT
CDR3: CATSGPTGVGNTIYF

V: TRBV7-6
D: TRBD1
size: NA
J: TRBJ1-1
length: 15
DNA: TGTGCCAGCAGCTTAGACGACAGGGCGAACACTGAAGCTTTCTTT
CDR3: CASSLDDRANTEAFF

V: TRBV6-4
D: NA
size: NA
J: TRBJ2-7
length: 13
DNA: TGTGCCAGCAGTGACCGACAGCACTACGAGCAGTACTTC
CDR3: CASSDRQHYEQYF

V: TRBV30
D: NA
size: NA
J: TRBJ1-5
length: 14
DNA: TGTGCCTGGAGCCGGACAGCTAGCAATCAGCCCCAGCATTTT
CDR3: CAWSRTASNQPQHF